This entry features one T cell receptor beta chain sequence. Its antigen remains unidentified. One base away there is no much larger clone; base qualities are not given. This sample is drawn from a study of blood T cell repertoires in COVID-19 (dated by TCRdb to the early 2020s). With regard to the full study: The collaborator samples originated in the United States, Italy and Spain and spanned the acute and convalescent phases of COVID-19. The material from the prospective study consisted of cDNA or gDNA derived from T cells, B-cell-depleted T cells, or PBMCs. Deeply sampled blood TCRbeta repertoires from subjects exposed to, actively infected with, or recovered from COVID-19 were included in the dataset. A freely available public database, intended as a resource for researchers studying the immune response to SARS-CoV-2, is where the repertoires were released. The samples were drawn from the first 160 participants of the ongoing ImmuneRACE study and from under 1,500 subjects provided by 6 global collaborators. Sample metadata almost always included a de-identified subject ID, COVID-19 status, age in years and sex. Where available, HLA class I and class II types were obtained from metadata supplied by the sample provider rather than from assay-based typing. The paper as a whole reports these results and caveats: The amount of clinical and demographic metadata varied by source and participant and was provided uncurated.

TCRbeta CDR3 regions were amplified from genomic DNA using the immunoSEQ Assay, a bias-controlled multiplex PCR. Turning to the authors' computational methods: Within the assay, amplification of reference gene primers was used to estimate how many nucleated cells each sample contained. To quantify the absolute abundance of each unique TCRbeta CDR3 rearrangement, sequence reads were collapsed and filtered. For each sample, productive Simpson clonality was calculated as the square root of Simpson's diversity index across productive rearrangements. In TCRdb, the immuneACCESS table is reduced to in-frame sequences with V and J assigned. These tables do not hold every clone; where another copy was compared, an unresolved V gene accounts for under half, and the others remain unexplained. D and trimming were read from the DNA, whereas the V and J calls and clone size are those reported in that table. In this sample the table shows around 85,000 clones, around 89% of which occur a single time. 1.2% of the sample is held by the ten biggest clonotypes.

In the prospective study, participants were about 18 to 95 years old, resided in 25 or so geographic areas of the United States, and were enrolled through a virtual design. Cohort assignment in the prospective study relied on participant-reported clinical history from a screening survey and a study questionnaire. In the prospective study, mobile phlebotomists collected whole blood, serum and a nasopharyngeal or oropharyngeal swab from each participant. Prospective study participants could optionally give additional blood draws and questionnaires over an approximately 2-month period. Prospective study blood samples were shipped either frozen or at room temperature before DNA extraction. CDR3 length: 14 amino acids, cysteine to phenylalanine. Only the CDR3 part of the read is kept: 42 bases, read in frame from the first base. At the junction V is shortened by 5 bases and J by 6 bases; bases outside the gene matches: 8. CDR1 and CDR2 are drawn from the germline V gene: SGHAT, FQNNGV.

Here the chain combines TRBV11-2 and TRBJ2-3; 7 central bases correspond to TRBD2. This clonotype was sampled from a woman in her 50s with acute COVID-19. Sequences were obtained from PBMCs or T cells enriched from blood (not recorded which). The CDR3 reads CASSRTSSSDTQYF. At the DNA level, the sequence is TGTGCCAGCAGCCGGACTAGTTCCTCTGATACGCAGTATTTT.